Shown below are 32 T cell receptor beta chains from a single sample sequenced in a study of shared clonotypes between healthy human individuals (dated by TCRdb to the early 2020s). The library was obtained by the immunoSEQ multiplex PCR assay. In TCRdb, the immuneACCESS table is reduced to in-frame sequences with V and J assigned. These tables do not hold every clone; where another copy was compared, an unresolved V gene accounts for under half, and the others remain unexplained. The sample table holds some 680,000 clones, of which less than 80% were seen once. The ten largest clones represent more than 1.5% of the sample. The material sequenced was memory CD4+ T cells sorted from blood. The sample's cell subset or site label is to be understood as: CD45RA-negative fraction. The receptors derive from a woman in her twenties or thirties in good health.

CDR3 DNA: TGTGCCAGCAGTGAAGCAACTCGTTGGGGGGACGAGCAGTACTTC. Its translation is CASSEATRWGDEQYF. V gene TRBV6-1 combines with J gene TRBJ2-7; perhaps TRBD2 as D (6 bases). Germline-derived CDR1 and CDR2 are MNHNS and SASEGT. Trimming pared 0 bases from V and 5 bases from J, leaving 14 bases between. The CDR3 is 15 residues long.

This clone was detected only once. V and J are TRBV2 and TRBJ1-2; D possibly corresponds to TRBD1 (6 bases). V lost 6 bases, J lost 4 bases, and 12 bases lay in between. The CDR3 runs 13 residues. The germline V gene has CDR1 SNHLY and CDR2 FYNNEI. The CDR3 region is CASRTGQIYGYTF. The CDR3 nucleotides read TGTGCCAGCAGGACGGGACAAATCTATGGCTACACCTTC.

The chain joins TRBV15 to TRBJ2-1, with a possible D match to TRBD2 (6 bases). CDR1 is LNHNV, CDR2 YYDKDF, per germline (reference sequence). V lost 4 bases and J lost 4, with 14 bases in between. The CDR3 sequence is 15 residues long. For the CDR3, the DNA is TGTGCCACCAGCAATGGGCGGGATGGGTACAATGAGCAGTTCTTC. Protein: CATSNGRDGYNEQFF.

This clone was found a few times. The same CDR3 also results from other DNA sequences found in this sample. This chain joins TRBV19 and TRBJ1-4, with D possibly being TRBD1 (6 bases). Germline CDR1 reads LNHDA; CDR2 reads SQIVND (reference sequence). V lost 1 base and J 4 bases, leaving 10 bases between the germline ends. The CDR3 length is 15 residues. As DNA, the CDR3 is TGTGCCAGTAGTATAGCGGACAGAGGTAATGAAAAACTGTTTTTT. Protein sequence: CASSIADRGNEKLFF.

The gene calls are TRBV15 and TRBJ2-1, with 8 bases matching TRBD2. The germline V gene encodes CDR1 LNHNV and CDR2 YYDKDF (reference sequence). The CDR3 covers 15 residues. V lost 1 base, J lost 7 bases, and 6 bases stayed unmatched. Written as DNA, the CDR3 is TGTGCCACCAGCAGAGGGATGGCGGGAGGAAATGAGCAGTTCTTC. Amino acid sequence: CATSRGMAGGNEQFF. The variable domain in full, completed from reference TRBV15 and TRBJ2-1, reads DAMVIQNPRYQVTQFGKPVTLSCSQTLNHNVMYWYQQKSSQAPKLLFHYYDKDFNNEADTPDNFQSRRPNTSFCFLDIRSPGLGDTAMYLCATSRGMAGGNEQFFGPGTRLTVL.

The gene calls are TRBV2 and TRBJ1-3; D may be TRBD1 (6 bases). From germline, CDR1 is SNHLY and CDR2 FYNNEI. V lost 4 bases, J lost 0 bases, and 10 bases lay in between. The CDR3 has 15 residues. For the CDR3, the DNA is TGTGCCAGCAGTGTCGACAGGAGCTCTGGAAACACCATATATTTT. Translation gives CASSVDRSSGNTIYF.

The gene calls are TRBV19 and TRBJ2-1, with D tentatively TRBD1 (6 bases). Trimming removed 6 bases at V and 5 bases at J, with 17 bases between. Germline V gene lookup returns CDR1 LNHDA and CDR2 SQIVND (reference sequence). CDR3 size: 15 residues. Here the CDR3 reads CASSSPGHQDNEQFF. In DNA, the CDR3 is TGTGCCAGTAGCTCGCCGGGACACCAGGACAATGAGCAGTTCTTC.

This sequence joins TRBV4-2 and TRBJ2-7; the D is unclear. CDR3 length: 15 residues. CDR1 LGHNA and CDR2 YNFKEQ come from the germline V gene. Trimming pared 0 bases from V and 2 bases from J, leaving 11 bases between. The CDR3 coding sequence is TGTGCCAGCAGCCAAGAAGTAGGGTTTACCTACGAGCAGTACTTC. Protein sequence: CASSQEVGFTYEQYF.

CDR3 amino acids: CASSSYRGRTEAFF. CDR3 bases: TGTGCCAGCAGCTCCTACAGGGGGCGAACTGAAGCTTTCTTT. The chain combines TRBV7-2 with TRBJ1-1; 9 nucleotides match TRBD1. V was pared by 4 bases and J by 5 bases, with 5 bases of the junction left unmatched. Per the germline V gene, CDR1 is SGHTA and CDR2 is FQGNSA. The CDR3 consists of 14 residues.

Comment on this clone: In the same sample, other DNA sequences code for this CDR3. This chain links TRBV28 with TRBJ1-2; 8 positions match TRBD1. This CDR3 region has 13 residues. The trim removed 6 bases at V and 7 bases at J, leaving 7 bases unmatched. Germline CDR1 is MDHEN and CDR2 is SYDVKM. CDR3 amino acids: CASSSGQGGGYTF. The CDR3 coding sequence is TGTGCCAGCAGCTCCGGACAGGGAGGTGGCTACACCTTC.

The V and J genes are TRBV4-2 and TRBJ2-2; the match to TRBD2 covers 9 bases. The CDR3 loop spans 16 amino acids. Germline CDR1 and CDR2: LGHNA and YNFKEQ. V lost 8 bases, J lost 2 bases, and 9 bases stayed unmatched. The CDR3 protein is CASGAIAGVNTGELFF. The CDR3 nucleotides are TGTGCCAGCGGCGCTATAGCGGGGGTCAACACCGGGGAGCTGTTTTTT.

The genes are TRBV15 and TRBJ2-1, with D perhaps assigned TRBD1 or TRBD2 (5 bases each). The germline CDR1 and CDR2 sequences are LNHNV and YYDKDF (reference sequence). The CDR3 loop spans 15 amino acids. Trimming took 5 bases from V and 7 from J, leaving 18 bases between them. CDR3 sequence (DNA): TGTGCCACCAGCCTAGGGACGCGCAGTGTTAATGAGCAGTTCTTC. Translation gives CATSLGTRSVNEQFF.

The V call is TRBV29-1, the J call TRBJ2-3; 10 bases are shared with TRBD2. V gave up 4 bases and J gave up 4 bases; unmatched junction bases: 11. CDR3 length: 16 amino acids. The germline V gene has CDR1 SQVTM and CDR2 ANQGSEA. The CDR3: CSVGGASGRNSDTQYF. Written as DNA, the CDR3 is TGCAGCGTTGGGGGGGCTAGCGGGAGAAACTCAGATACGCAGTATTTT.

The CDR3, as DNA: TGTGCCAGCAGTGAACCGGAGTCTAGGGAGGTTTCCTACGAGCAGTACTTC. As protein: CASSEPESREVSYEQYF. This sequence joins TRBV2 and TRBJ2-7; possibly TRBD2 for D (6 bases). The CDR3 runs 17 residues. Germline values: CDR1 SNHLY, CDR2 FYNNEI. Trimming removed 2 bases from V and 1 base from J, with 18 bases in between.

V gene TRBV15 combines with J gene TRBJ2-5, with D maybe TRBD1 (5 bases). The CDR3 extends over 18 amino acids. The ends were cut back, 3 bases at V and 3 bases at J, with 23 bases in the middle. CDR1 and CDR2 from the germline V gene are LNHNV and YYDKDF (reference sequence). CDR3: CATSSPPSLQVPKETQYF. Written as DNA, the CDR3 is TGTGCCACCAGCAGCCCACCGTCTCTACAGGTGCCGAAAGAGACCCAGTACTTC.

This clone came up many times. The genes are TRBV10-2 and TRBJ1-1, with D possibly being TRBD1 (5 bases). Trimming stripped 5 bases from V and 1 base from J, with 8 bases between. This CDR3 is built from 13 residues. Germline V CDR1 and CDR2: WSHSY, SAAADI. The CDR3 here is CASSRGGNTEAFF. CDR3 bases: TGCGCCAGCAGTCGGGGGGGGAACACTGAAGCTTTCTTT.

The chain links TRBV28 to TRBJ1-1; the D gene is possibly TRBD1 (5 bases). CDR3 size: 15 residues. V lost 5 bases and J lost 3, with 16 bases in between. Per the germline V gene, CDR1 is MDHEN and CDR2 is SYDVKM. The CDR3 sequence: CASSLIWARDTEAFF. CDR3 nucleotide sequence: TGTGCCAGCAGTCTAATATGGGCCAGGGACACTGAAGCTTTCTTT.

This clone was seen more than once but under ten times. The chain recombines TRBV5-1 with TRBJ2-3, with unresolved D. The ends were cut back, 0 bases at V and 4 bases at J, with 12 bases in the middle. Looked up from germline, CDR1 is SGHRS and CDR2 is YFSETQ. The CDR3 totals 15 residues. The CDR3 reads CASSLDGKGPDTQYF. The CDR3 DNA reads TGCGCCAGCAGCTTGGACGGAAAAGGACCAGATACGCAGTATTTT.

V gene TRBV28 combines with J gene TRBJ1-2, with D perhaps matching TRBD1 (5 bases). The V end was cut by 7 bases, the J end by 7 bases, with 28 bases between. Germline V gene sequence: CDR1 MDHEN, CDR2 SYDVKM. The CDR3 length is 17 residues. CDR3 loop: CASMRRDGRAGVSGYTF. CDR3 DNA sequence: TGTGCCAGCATGCGCCGGGACGGGAGAGCCGGGGTGAGTGGCTACACCTTC.

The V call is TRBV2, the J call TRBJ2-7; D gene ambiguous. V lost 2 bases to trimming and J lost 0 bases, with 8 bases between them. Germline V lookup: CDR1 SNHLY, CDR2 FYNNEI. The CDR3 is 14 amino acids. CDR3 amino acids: CASSELPSSYEQYF. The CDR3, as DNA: TGTGCCAGCAGTGAACTGCCATCCTCCTACGAGCAGTACTTC.

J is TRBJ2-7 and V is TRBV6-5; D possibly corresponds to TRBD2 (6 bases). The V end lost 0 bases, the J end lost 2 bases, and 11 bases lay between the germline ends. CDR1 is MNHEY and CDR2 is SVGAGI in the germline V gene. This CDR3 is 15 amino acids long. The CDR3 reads CASSYSPGATYEQYF. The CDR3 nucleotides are TGTGCCAGCAGTTACTCGCCGGGAGCAACCTACGAGCAGTACTTC.

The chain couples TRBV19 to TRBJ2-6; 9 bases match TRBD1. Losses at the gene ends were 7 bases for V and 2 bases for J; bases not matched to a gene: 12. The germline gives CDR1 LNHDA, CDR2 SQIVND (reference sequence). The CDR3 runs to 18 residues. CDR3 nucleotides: TGTGCCAGTACTCCATGGGGACAGGGACGTCCTGGGGCCAACGTCCTGACTTTC. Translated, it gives CASTPWGQGRPGANVLTF.

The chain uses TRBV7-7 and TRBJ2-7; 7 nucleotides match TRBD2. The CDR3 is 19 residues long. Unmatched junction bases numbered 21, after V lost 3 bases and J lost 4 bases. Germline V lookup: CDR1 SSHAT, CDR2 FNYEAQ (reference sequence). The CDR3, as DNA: TGTGCCAGCAGCTTCGTTCGTGGGGAGGGACCTCACCTTCCATACGAGCAGTACTTC. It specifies CASSFVRGEGPHLPYEQYF.

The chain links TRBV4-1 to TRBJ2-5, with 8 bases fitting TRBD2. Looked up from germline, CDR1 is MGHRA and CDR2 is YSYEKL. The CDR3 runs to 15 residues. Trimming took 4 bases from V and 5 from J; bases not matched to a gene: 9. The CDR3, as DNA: TGCGCCAGCAGCCCTTCGGGGGGGGCGGGCGAGACCCAGTACTTC. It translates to CASSPSGGAGETQYF.

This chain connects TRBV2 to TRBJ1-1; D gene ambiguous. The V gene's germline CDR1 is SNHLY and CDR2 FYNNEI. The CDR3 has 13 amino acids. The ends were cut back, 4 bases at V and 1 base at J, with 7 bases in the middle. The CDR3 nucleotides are TGTGCCAGCAGTGTCCTGACGAACACTGAAGCTTTCTTT. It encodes CASSVLTNTEAFF.

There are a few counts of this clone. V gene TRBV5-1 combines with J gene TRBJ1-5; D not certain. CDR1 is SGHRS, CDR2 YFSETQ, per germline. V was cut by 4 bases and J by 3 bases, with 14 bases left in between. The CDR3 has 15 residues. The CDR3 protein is CASSPEGGPNQPQHF. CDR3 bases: TGCGCCAGCAGCCCCGAAGGAGGCCCCAATCAGCCCCAGCATTTT.

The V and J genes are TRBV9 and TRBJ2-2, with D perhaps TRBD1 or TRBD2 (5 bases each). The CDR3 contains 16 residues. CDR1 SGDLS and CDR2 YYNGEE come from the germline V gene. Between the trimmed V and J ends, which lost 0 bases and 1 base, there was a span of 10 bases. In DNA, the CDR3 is TGTGCCAGCAGCGTAGCAGGGACGGAGAACACCGGGGAGCTGTTTTTT. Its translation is CASSVAGTENTGELFF.

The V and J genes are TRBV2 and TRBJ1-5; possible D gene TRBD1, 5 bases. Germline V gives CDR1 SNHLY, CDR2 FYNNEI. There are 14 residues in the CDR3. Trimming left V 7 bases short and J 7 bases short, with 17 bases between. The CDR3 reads CASNLRGIGQPQHF. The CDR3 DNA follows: TGTGCCAGCAATCTGAGGGGAATCGGGCAGCCCCAGCATTTT.

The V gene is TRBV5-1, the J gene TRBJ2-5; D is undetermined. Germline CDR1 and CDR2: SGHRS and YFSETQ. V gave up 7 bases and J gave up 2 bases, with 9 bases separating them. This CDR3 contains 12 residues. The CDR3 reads CASYSGQETQYF. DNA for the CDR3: TGCGCCAGCTACTCCGGACAAGAGACCCAGTACTTC.

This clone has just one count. This chain's CDR3 is CASSSDGLWPQHF. The CDR3 coding sequence is TGCGCCAGCAGCTCGGACGGACTGTGGCCCCAGCATTTT. The chain links TRBV5-1 to TRBJ1-5, with unresolved D. Deletions cut 3 bases from V and 9 bases from J, with 13 bases between. This CDR3 region has 13 residues. The germline CDR1 and CDR2 sequences are SGHRS and YFSETQ.

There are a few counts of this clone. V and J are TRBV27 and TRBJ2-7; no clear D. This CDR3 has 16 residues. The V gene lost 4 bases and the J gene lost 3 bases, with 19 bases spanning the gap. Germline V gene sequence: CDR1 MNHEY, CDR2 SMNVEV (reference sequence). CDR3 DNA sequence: TGTGCCAGCAGTTCCCCCGGGCAACGGTACAACTACGAGCAGTACTTC. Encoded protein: CASSSPGQRYNYEQYF.

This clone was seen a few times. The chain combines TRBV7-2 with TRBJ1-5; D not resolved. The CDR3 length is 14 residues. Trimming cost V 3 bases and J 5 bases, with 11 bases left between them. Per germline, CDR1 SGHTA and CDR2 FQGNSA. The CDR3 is CASSFQSNYQPQHF. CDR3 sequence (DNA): TGTGCCAGCAGCTTTCAATCTAACTATCAGCCCCAGCATTTT. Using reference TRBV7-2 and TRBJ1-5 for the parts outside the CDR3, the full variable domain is GAGVSQSPSNKVTEKGKDVELRCDPISGHTALYWYRQSLGQGLEFLIYFQGNSAPDKSGLPSDRFSAERTGGSVSTLTIQRTQQEDSAVYLCASSFQSNYQPQHFGDGTRLSIL.